The rows below give T cell receptor beta chains drawn from one sample of a study of OX40 agonist ivuxolimab in advanced cancers. Assay: immunoSEQ multiplex PCR; the TCRdb copy retains only in-frame clones and omits some. The data contain some 67,000 clones, about 91% of them singletons. The starting material was CD4+ or CD8+ T cells sorted from blood, obtained in a trial of the OX40 agonist ivuxolimab. The receptors come from an adult with an advanced solid tumor such as melanoma, head and neck, liver or kidney cancer. Each CDR3 is given with its conserved first and last residue. The D gene is left open where the match is weak. A row's size may be missing; if present it is once, few, many or a size class.

>TRBJ2-3|NA|11|NA|TRBV29-1
CSVGLTATQYF
TGCAGCGTTGGCTTAACGGCTACGCAGTATTTT
>TRBJ2-7|NA|15|NA|TRBV6-1
CASSEQRAANYEQYF
TGTGCCAGCAGTGAACAAAGGGCAGCCAACTACGAGCAGTACTTC
>TRBJ2-2|NA|14|NA|TRBV10-2
CASSEITGTGELFF
TGCGCCAGCAGTGAGATCACTGGCACCGGGGAGCTGTTTTTT
>TRBJ1-6|NA|14|TRBD1|TRBV5-1
CASSLGQGLSPLHF
TGCGCCAGCAGCTTGGGACAGGGCCTTTCACCCCTCCACTTT
>TRBJ2-5|once|12|NA|TRBV11-2
CASSLSVETQYF
TGTGCCAGCAGCTTAAGTGTGGAGACCCAGTACTTC
>TRBJ1-6|NA|15|TRBD1|TRBV16
CASSQRQGTNSPLHF
TGTGCCAGCAGCCAACGACAGGGAACTAATTCACCCCTCCACTTT
>TRBJ1-2|NA|17|TRBD1|TRBV27
CASSLDGRQGALYGYTF
TGTGCCAGCAGTTTAGATGGGAGACAGGGGGCTCTCTATGGCTACACCTTC
>TRBJ1-2|NA|13|TRBD1|TRBV10-3
CAISAGQGYGYTF
TGTGCCATCAGTGCGGGACAGGGATATGGCTACACCTTC
>TRBJ1-1|NA|13|TRBD1|TRBV29-1
CSAQGQINTEAFF
TGCAGCGCCCAGGGACAGATTAACACTGAAGCTTTCTTT
>TRBJ1-2|NA|14|NA|TRBV9
CASSAQREVYGYTF
TGTGCCAGCAGCGCTCAGAGGGAGGTCTATGGCTACACCTTC
>TRBJ2-7|NA|15|NA|TRBV15
CATSRGPGQTYEQYF
TGTGCCACCAGCAGAGGTCCAGGACAGACCTACGAGCAGTACTTC
>TRBJ2-5|NA|12|NA|TRBV2
CASTRFQETQYF
TGTGCCAGCACTCGTTTCCAAGAGACCCAGTACTTC
>TRBJ1-5|NA|15|TRBD1|TRBV7-2
CASSRTGFGDQPQHF
TGTGCCAGCAGCCGGACAGGGTTTGGAGATCAGCCCCAGCATTTT
>TRBJ1-3|NA|15|NA|TRBV9
CASSAQTASGNTIYF
TGTGCCAGCAGCGCCCAGACAGCCTCTGGAAACACCATATATTTT
>TRBJ2-3|NA|12|NA|TRBV7-6
CASSISTDTQYF
TGTGCCAGCAGCATCAGCACAGATACGCAGTATTTT
>TRBJ1-1|NA|12|NA|TRBV29-1
CSVHRGGTEAFF
TGCAGCGTTCACCGGGGAGGCACTGAAGCTTTCTTT
>TRBJ1-1|NA|14|TRBD1|TRBV30
CAWRIDRVNTEAFF
TGTGCCTGGAGGATTGACAGGGTGAACACTGAAGCTTTCTTT
>TRBJ2-1|NA|16|TRBD2|TRBV4-1
CASSQPTSGGDNEQFF
TGCGCCAGCAGCCAACCCACTAGCGGGGGTGATAATGAGCAGTTCTTC
>TRBJ1-3|NA|14|TRBD1|TRBV18
CASSPGQRGNTIYF
TGTGCCAGCTCACCGGGACAGCGGGGAAACACCATATATTTT
>TRBJ2-5|NA|14|NA|TRBV29-1
CSGRVWGAQETQYF
TGCAGCGGGAGGGTCTGGGGGGCCCAAGAGACCCAGTACTTC
>TRBJ2-1|NA|13|NA|TRBV7-9
CASRHRGANEQFF
TGTGCCAGCAGACACCGCGGGGCCAATGAGCAGTTCTTC
>TRBJ2-2|NA|16|NA|TRBV5-8
CASSRTQGRNTGELFF
TGTGCCAGCAGCCGAACACAGGGACGGAACACCGGGGAGCTGTTTTTT
>TRBJ1-5|NA|15|NA|TRBV28
CASSLPDRSNQPQHF
TGTGCCAGCAGTCTCCCTGACAGAAGCAATCAGCCCCAGCATTTT
>TRBJ2-2|NA|14|TRBD1|TRBV5-1
CASSRDRGGGELFF
TGCGCCAGCAGCCGGGACAGGGGAGGCGGGGAGCTGTTTTTT
>TRBJ1-4|NA|15|NA|TRBV4-2
CASSQVAGESEKLFF
TGTGCCAGCAGCCAAGTGGCAGGGGAAAGTGAAAAACTGTTTTTT
>TRBJ2-6|NA|20|TRBD2|TRBV10-3
CAIIEGGGPHRYSGANVLTF
TGTGCCATCATTGAGGGCGGGGGGCCCCACCGCTACTCTGGGGCCAACGTCCTGACTTTC
>TRBJ2-1|once|16|NA|TRBV21-1
CASSNRGGASSDEQFF
TGTGCCAGCAGCAACCGCGGGGGGGCATCTTCCGATGAGCAGTTCTTC
>TRBJ2-5|once|12|NA|TRBV5-4
CASSGDGETQYF
TGTGCCAGCAGCGGAGATGGGGAGACCCAGTACTTC
>TRBJ2-5|NA|12|NA|TRBV5-1
CASSLNMETQYF
TGCGCCAGCAGCTTGAATATGGAGACCCAGTACTTC
>TRBJ1-4|NA|16|NA|TRBV4-1
CASSPILGMSNEKLFF
TGCGCCAGCAGCCCCATTCTCGGGATGAGTAATGAAAAACTGTTTTTT
>TRBJ2-2|NA|16|NA|TRBV11-3
CASSYQGGTVAGELFF
TGTGCCAGCAGCTACCAGGGGGGGACAGTCGCCGGGGAGCTGTTTTTT
>TRBJ1-5|once|14|NA|TRBV7-9
CASSSQGGDQPQHF
TGTGCCAGCAGCTCCCAGGGAGGGGATCAGCCCCAGCATTTT
>TRBJ1-5|NA|13|TRBD1|TRBV2
CARSGTGDQPQHF
TGTGCCAGGAGTGGGACAGGGGACCAGCCCCAGCATTTT
>TRBJ1-1|NA|15|NA|TRBV18
CASSPLAEMNTEAFF
TGTGCCAGCTCACCACTCGCAGAGATGAACACTGAAGCTTTCTTT
>TRBJ1-2|NA|17|TRBD1|TRBV5-1
CASSLGTDFKANYGYTF
TGCGCCAGCAGTTTGGGGACAGACTTTAAAGCTAACTATGGCTACACCTTC
>TRBJ2-1|NA|16|NA|TRBV7-2
CASSLVSGAFYNEQFF
TGTGCCAGCAGCTTAGTGTCGGGGGCCTTTTACAATGAGCAGTTCTTC
>TRBJ2-2|NA|15|TRBD1|TRBV4-1
CASSLRDRGVGELFF
TGCGCCAGCAGCCTCCGGGACAGGGGGGTCGGGGAGCTGTTTTTT
>TRBJ1-4|NA|13|NA|TRBV28
CATSRGASEKLFF
TGTGCCACCTCGAGGGGGGCAAGTGAAAAACTGTTTTTT
>TRBJ1-6|NA|14|NA|TRBV30
CAWSVPLNNSPLHF
TGTGCCTGGAGTGTACCACTCAATAATTCACCCCTCCACTTT
>TRBJ1-1|NA|19|TRBD1|TRBV5-1
CASSLPPGQGGRGNTEAFF
TGCGCCAGCAGCTTACCGCCGGGACAGGGTGGTCGGGGAAACACTGAAGCTTTCTTT
>TRBJ2-1|NA|15|NA|TRBV5-1
CASSLGETAYNEQFF
TGCGCCAGCAGCTTGGGAGAAACCGCCTACAATGAGCAGTTCTTC
>TRBJ1-2|NA|15|NA|TRBV29-1
CSVDRQGLGDYGYTF
TGCAGCGTTGACAGGCAGGGCCTAGGGGACTATGGCTACACCTTC
>TRBJ2-3|NA|14|TRBD2|TRBV10-3
CAIMDGGWADTQYF
TGTGCCATCATGGACGGGGGGTGGGCAGATACGCAGTATTTT
>TRBJ2-3|NA|14|NA|TRBV10-3
CAIRQTGSTDTQYF
TGTGCCATCAGGCAAACAGGTTCGACAGATACGCAGTATTTT
>TRBJ2-7|NA|10|NA|TRBV2
CASSGYEQYF
TGTGCCAGCAGTGGGTACGAGCAGTACTTC
>TRBJ2-7|NA|15|TRBD1|TRBV27
CASSPTGTDRYEQYF
TGTGCCAGCAGTCCCACCGGGACAGATAGATACGAGCAGTACTTC
>TRBJ1-3|NA|12|NA|TRBV6-5
CASGNDGNTIYF
TGTGCCAGCGGGAATGACGGAAACACCATATATTTT
>TRBJ1-6|NA|14|NA|TRBV2
CASSGGGRNSPLHF
TGTGCCAGCAGTGGCGGGGGGCGGAATTCACCCCTCCACTTT
>TRBJ1-2|NA|16|TRBD1|TRBV9
CASSVRGEGGDYGYTF
TGTGCCAGCAGCGTCAGGGGGGAAGGAGGGGACTATGGCTACACCTTC
>TRBJ1-3|few|14|NA|TRBV6-5
CASSVDSSGNTIYF
TGTGCCAGCAGTGTGGACAGCTCTGGAAACACCATATATTTT
>TRBJ1-1|NA|15|NA|TRBV4-1
CASSPTGTMNTEAFF
TGCGCCAGCAGCCCGACGGGCACGATGAACACTGAAGCTTTCTTT
>TRBJ2-2|NA|16|NA|TRBV2
CASSFRGGRLTGELFF
TGTGCCAGCTCCTTTAGGGGGGGACGACTCACCGGGGAGCTGTTTTTT
>TRBJ2-3|NA|14|NA|TRBV11-2
CASSRAGGTDTQYF
TGTGCCAGCAGCAGGGCAGGGGGCACAGATACGCAGTATTTT
>TRBJ2-3|NA|14|NA|TRBV27
CASSSTSPTNTQYF
TGTGCCAGCAGCTCGACCTCCCCCACCAATACGCAGTATTTT
>TRBJ1-4|NA|14|TRBD1|TRBV7-6
CASSPGQGGEKLFF
TGTGCCAGCAGCCCTGGACAGGGTGGTGAAAAACTGTTTTTT
>TRBJ1-1|NA|12|TRBD1|TRBV29-1
CSVSGGIAEAFF
TGCAGCGTTTCAGGGGGCATCGCTGAAGCTTTCTTT
>TRBJ2-2|few|14|NA|TRBV4-1
CASSQEISTGELFF
TGCGCCAGCAGCCAAGAGATTTCCACCGGGGAGCTGTTTTTT
>TRBJ2-3|NA|14|NA|TRBV19
CASSFQGSTDTQYF
TGTGCCAGTAGCTTCCAGGGAAGCACAGATACGCAGTATTTT
>TRBJ2-7|NA|15|NA|TRBV5-4
CATGPGPPSSYEQYF
TGTGCCACCGGGCCGGGGCCCCCGAGCTCCTACGAGCAGTACTTC
>TRBJ2-3|NA|14|TRBD2|TRBV10-1
CASGGLAGTDTQYF
TGCGCCAGCGGAGGACTAGCGGGGACGGATACGCAGTATTTT